What follows are 29 T cell receptor beta chains derived from one specimen sequenced in a study of T cell responses to AZD1222 COVID-19 vaccine. Measured with immunoSEQ multiplex PCR; TCRdb has only the in-frame clones, and not every one. There are about 88,000 clones in the sample; less than 90% occur only once, and roughly 4% lies in the top ten. The material was peripheral blood, obtained on day 0 of AZD1222 vaccination. These receptors all come from an adult in good health.

A few counts support this clone. The rearrangement links TRBV28 to TRBJ2-2; the D gene is possibly TRBD1 (6 bases). Germline loops: CDR1 MDHEN, CDR2 SYDVKM. This CDR3 comprises 22 residues. The V end lost 3 bases, the J end lost 0 bases, and 29 bases lay between the germline ends. The CDR3 bases are TGTGCCAGCAGTTTCTTATTTTATAAGGCGGACAGAAAACTCGCGAACACCGGGGAGCTGTTTTTT. This encodes CASSFLFYKADRKLANTGELFF.

This clone has just one count. The chain is built from TRBV19 and TRBJ1-2; TRBD1 might be the D (6 bases). The germline V gene encodes CDR1 LNHDA and CDR2 SQIVND (reference sequence). Trimming removed 3 bases from V and 3 bases from J, with 14 bases in between. This CDR3 contains 15 residues. CDR3: CASSIPRGGDYGYTF. CDR3 DNA: TGTGCCAGTAGTATCCCCAGGGGAGGGGACTATGGCTACACCTTC.

This sequence joins TRBV7-9 and TRBJ2-2; the match to TRBD1 covers 8 bases. This CDR3 spans 16 amino acids. V shed 5 bases and J 0 bases; nucleotides not matched to a gene: 5. Germline CDR1 reads SEHNR; CDR2 reads FQNEAQ (reference sequence). The CDR3 loop is CASSQTGDTNTGELFF. CDR3 bases: TGTGCCAGCAGCCAGACAGGGGACACGAACACCGGGGAGCTGTTTTTT.

The gene calls are TRBV7-2 and TRBJ2-7; 7 bases align to TRBD1. In germline, CDR1 is SGHTA, CDR2 FQGNSA. CDR3 size: 16 residues. J gave up 3 bases and V 1 base, and 9 bases lay outside the gene matches. The CDR3 bases are TGTGCCAGCAGCTTAGAGGCGGGCAGGGGGTACTACGAGCAGTACTTC. Translating it yields CASSLEAGRGYYEQYF.

The J gene is TRBJ1-3, the V gene TRBV3-1 (or the pseudogene TRBV3-2); D ambiguous. There are 15 residues in the CDR3. The germline V and J ends were trimmed by 0 bases and 3 bases, with 9 bases remaining between them. CDR1 and CDR2 (germline): LGHDT, YNNKEL (reference sequence). This chain's CDR3 is CASSQDAFRGNTIYF. The CDR3 DNA reads TGTGCCAGCAGCCAAGACGCTTTCCGTGGAAACACCATATATTTT.

V usage is TRBV9 and J usage is TRBJ2-1, with D hard to call. The CDR3 spans 14 residues. The V gene lost 3 bases and the J gene lost 6 bases, with 13 bases spanning the gap. Germline CDR1 SGDLS, CDR2 YYNGEE. In DNA, the CDR3 is TGTGCCAGCAGCGCCCGTGGCGTCCCCAATGAGCAGTTCTTC. It specifies CASSARGVPNEQFF.

The chain joins TRBV5-4 to TRBJ1-3, with D unclear. CDR3 length equals 14 residues. Germline V gene lookup returns CDR1 SGHNT and CDR2 YYREEE (reference sequence). Trimming took 3 bases from V and 4 from J, leaving 11 bases between them. CDR3 protein: CASSSPRSGNTIYF. DNA of the CDR3: TGTGCCAGCAGCTCCCCTCGTTCGGGAAACACCATATATTTT.

This clone was counted only a few times. This chain links TRBV9 with TRBJ2-3; TRBD2 aligns across 8 bases. V dropped 1 base and J dropped 6; count of bases not matched to a gene: 7. The CDR3 has 15 residues. CDR1 is SGDLS and CDR2 is YYNGEE in the germline V gene. The CDR3 sequence is CASSVRSGAVDTQYF. CDR3 in DNA: TGTGCCAGCAGCGTACGTAGCGGGGCCGTGGATACGCAGTATTTT. The variable domain in full, with the rest retrieved from reference TRBV9 and TRBJ2-3, is DSGVTQTPKHLITATGQRVTLRCSPRSGDLSVYWYQQSLDQGLQFLIQYYNGEERAKGNILERFSAQQFPDLHSELNLSSLELGDSALYFCASSVRSGAVDTQYFGPGTRLTVL.

The rearrangement links TRBV10-2 to TRBJ2-1, with 10 bases aligning to TRBD1. The V and J ends lost 7 bases and 7 bases, in that order; junction bases with no gene match: 7. The CDR3 runs 14 residues. Per the germline V gene, CDR1 is WSHSY and CDR2 is SAAADI. CDR3 in DNA: TGCGCCAGCACTAGGACAGGGGGAGGTAATGAGCAGTTCTTC. It is translated as CASTRTGGGNEQFF.

V is TRBV27 and J is TRBJ1-1; TRBD1 agrees at 8 bases. The CDR3 runs 13 residues. With 9 bases clipped from V and 1 base from J, the junction kept 4 bases outside the gene matches. Germline V gene sequence: CDR1 MNHEY, CDR2 SMNVEV (reference sequence). CDR3 nucleotides: TGTGCCAGTCGGACAGGGCCGAACACTGAAGCTTTCTTT. Its protein is CASRTGPNTEAFF.

J is TRBJ2-7 and V is TRBV28; TRBD2 matches 10 bases. The CDR3 consists of 14 residues. J was trimmed by 6 bases and V by 7 bases; bases with no gene match: 9. The V gene's germline CDR1 is MDHEN and CDR2 SYDVKM. The CDR3 spells CASNERGGPSEQYF. CDR3 nucleotide sequence: TGTGCCAGCAACGAGCGGGGGGGCCCGAGCGAGCAGTACTTC.

V usage is TRBV5-1 and J usage is TRBJ1-5; no clear D. The CDR3 totals 14 residues. V was shortened by 0 bases and J by 11 bases, with 15 bases between the two germline ends. Germline CDR1 SGHRS, CDR2 YFSETQ. The CDR3, as DNA: TGCGCCAGCAGCTTGGACGGACCTCAAGGGTCCCAGCATTTT. Protein: CASSLDGPQGSQHF.

The genes are TRBV6-5 and TRBJ1-6; perhaps TRBD1 as D (6 bases). Trimming left V 6 bases short and J 6 bases short, with 15 bases between. The CDR3 extends over 15 amino acids. From germline, CDR1 is MNHEY and CDR2 SVGAGI. Here the CDR3 reads CASREGEAINSPLHF. The DNA for the CDR3 is TGTGCCAGCAGGGAGGGGGAGGCCATTAATTCACCCCTCCACTTT.

The chain employs TRBV28 and TRBJ1-1; 7 nucleotides align to TRBD1. This CDR3 has 14 amino acids. Germline V gene lookup returns CDR1 MDHEN and CDR2 SYDVKM. Unmatched junction bases numbered 14, after V lost 6 bases and J lost 10 bases. In DNA, the CDR3 is TGTGCCAGCAGCCCCCCCCCGGGACAGCCCTTAGCTTTCTTT. This sequence encodes CASSPPPGQPLAFF.

The chain uses TRBV5-6 and TRBJ1-2, with D uncertain. This CDR3 region has 14 residues. The V gene's germline CDR1 is SGHDT and CDR2 YYEEEE. V was clipped by 4 bases and J by 4 bases, with 14 bases between them. The CDR3 loop reads CASSPPLSLYGYTF. The CDR3 DNA sequence: TGTGCCAGCAGCCCCCCCTTGAGTCTCTATGGCTACACCTTC.

The CDR3 DNA is TGCGCCAGCAGCCAAGTAGGGAGGGACAGGGGAGTCTACACCTTC. Residues: CASSQVGRDRGVYTF. The V and J genes are TRBV4-1 and TRBJ1-2; 10 bases align to TRBD1. Germline V gene lookup returns CDR1 MGHRA and CDR2 YSYEKL. J was trimmed by 10 bases and V by 1 base; bases with no gene match: 9. The CDR3 runs 15 residues.

About this clone itself: The germline gene is not matched at one end of the junction; a read error may be the cause. The chain employs TRBV5-5 and TRBJ2-7; 7 nucleotides align to TRBD2. CDR3 length: 13 amino acids. Germline V gene lookup returns CDR1 SGHKS and CDR2 YYEKEE (reference sequence). CDR3 nucleotides: TGTGCCAGCAGCTTATCACCCACGGGGGGAAATACTTTC. This sequence encodes CASSLSPTGGNTF.

The gene calls are TRBV6-1 and TRBJ2-1; D possibly corresponds to TRBD2 (5 bases). Deletions cut 4 bases from V and 0 bases from J, with 10 bases between. The CDR3 spans 15 residues. Per germline, CDR1 MNHNS and CDR2 SASEGT. CDR3 sequence (DNA): TGTGCCAGCAGTGGAGCGGCCAGCTCCTACAATGAGCAGTTCTTC. Encoded protein: CASSGAASSYNEQFF.

The V gene is TRBV4-1, the J gene TRBJ2-7; possible D gene TRBD2, 6 bases. The CDR3 has 15 amino acids. V shed 3 bases and J shed 2 bases, with 14 bases lying between them. CDR1 is MGHRA, CDR2 YSYEKL, per germline. CDR3 amino acids: CASSHPPIAAYEQYF. Here the CDR3 DNA reads TGCGCCAGCAGCCACCCCCCGATAGCGGCCTACGAGCAGTACTTC.

The chain couples TRBV4-1 to TRBJ1-2; 8 bases align to TRBD1. Germline values: CDR1 MGHRA, CDR2 YSYEKL. CDR3 size: 16 residues. The trim removed 0 bases at V and 4 bases at J, leaving 7 bases unmatched. This CDR3 reads CASSQDATGGIYGYTF. The DNA of the CDR3 is TGCGCCAGCAGCCAAGATGCAACAGGGGGTATCTATGGCTACACCTTC.

CDR3 residues: CASSEWGGLGYGYTF. The CDR3, as DNA: TGTGCCAGCAGTGAATGGGGGGGGCTCGGGTATGGCTACACCTTC. The rearrangement uses TRBV2 and TRBJ1-2, with a weak D call TRBD1 (6 bases). V dropped 2 bases and J dropped 5 bases, with 15 bases sitting between them. The CDR3 is 15 residues long. Germline V CDR1 and CDR2: SNHLY, FYNNEI.

This chain joins TRBV11-3 and TRBJ2-2; D call uncertain. This CDR3 is built from 13 residues. Trimming removed 3 bases from V and 6 bases from J, with 8 bases in between. Germline V CDR1 and CDR2: SGHNT, YENEEA. The CDR3 here is CASSFSLAGELFF. In DNA form, the CDR3 reads TGTGCCAGCAGCTTCTCGTTAGCCGGGGAGCTGTTTTTT.

A note on this clone: The same CDR3 also results from other DNA sequences found in this sample. This chain links TRBV3-1 (or the pseudogene TRBV3-2) with TRBJ1-6, with 11 bases lining up with TRBD1. V shed 3 bases and J 10 bases; nucleotides not matched to a gene: 2. The CDR3 runs to 14 residues. Looked up from germline, CDR1 is LGHDT and CDR2 is YNNKEL (reference sequence). CDR3 residues: CASSQGQGGSPLHF. CDR3 nucleotide sequence: TGTGCCAGCAGCCAGGGACAGGGGGGCTCACCCCTCCACTTT.

The chain couples TRBV5-1 to TRBJ1-1, with 7 bases aligning to TRBD1. The trim removed 2 bases at V and 5 bases at J, leaving 6 bases unmatched. The V gene's germline CDR1 is SGHRS and CDR2 YFSETQ. The CDR3 has 14 amino acids. This CDR3 reads CASSLTGDLTEAFF. CDR3 sequence (DNA): TGCGCCAGCAGCTTAACAGGGGATTTGACTGAAGCTTTCTTT.

The V gene is TRBV7-3, the J gene TRBJ2-2, with D maybe TRBD2 (6 bases). The CDR3 is 12 amino acids. V lost 6 bases to trimming and J lost 7 bases, with 9 bases between them. Germline-derived CDR1 and CDR2 are SGHTA and FQGTGA. The CDR3 sequence: CASSRRGGELFF. CDR3 DNA: TGTGCCAGCAGTCGGCGGGGCGGGGAGCTGTTTTTT.

The chain is built from TRBV27 and TRBJ1-4; D remains unclear. With 6 bases removed from V and 4 bases from J, the gap between germline ends came to 12 bases. This CDR3 has 14 residues. CDR1 MNHEY and CDR2 SMNVEV come from the germline V gene (reference sequence). In DNA, the CDR3 is TGTGCCAGCAGGCCGGCAGCCGATAATGAAAAACTGTTTTTT. Encoded protein: CASRPAADNEKLFF.

The chain joins TRBV19 to TRBJ1-5; D unresolved. Trimming shortened V by 4 bases and J by 5 bases, and 12 bases separated the two germline ends. The CDR3 sequence is 14 residues long. Germline-derived CDR1 and CDR2 are LNHDA and SQIVND (reference sequence). The CDR3 here is CASSNRTYYQPQHF. CDR3 sequence (DNA): TGTGCCAGTAGTAACCGGACCTACTATCAGCCCCAGCATTTT.

This clone was counted between two and nine times. The J gene is TRBJ1-2, the V gene TRBV6-5; D call uncertain. Deletions cut 7 bases from V and 7 bases from J, with 13 bases between. Germline loops: CDR1 MNHEY, CDR2 SVGAGI. This CDR3 has 12 residues. The CDR3 protein is CASTNGISGYTF. CDR3 in DNA: TGTGCCAGCACAAATGGAATCTCTGGCTACACCTTC.

The chain recombines TRBV6-5 with TRBJ2-7, with 10 bases identical to TRBD1. J was trimmed by 6 bases and V by 7 bases; bases with no gene match: 6. The CDR3 is made up of 13 amino acids. Germline V lookup: CDR1 MNHEY, CDR2 SVGAGI. In nucleotides, the CDR3 is TGTGCCAGCAAAGGGACAGGGGTGATCGAGCAGTACTTC. As protein: CASKGTGVIEQYF.